The source of this T cell receptor (beta chain) is a study of beta chain features in type 1 diabetes. Across the whole study: Investigators examined 85 million to 110 million sorted cells across all samples. Study outcomes and limitations: A potential PCR bias toward shorter templates would be equal in patient and control samples.

Comments on this clone: Its antigen is still unknown.

This CDR3 is built from 15 residues. Losses at the gene ends were 5 bases for V and 6 bases for J; bases not matched to a gene: 5. The germline V gene has CDR1 SGHTA and CDR2 FQGTGA. The isolated RNA, all of it, was reverse transcribed, so expressed TCRB transcripts were what got sequenced. Using immunoSEQ multiplex PCR, the repertoire was profiled, and TCRdb retains in-frame clones only, with some absent. The profile shows approximately 300,000 clones, approximately 9.9% of them singletons. This chain links TRBV7-3 with TRBJ2-1; 12 nucleotides align to TRBD2. The origin of this receptor is a woman aged 30 to 39 in good health. Sequenced material: naive CD4+ T cells from blood. The chain's CDR3 is CASSLAGGFFNEQFF. The DNA of the CDR3 is TGTGCCAGCAGCCTAGCGGGAGGGTTTTTCAATGAGCAGTTCTTC.